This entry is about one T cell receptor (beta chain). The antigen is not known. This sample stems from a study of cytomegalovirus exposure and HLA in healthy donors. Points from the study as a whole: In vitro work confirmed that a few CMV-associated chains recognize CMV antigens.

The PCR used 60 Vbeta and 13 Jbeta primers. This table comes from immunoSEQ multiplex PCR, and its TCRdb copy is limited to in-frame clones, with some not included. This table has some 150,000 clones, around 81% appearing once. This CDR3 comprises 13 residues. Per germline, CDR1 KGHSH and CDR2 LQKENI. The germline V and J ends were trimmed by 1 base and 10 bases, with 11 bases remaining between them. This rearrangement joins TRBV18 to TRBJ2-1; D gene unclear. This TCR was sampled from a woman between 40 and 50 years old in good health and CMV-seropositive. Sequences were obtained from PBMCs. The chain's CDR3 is CASSPRNDREQFF. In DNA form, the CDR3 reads TGTGCCAGCTCACCACGAAATGATCGGGAGCAGTTCTTC.